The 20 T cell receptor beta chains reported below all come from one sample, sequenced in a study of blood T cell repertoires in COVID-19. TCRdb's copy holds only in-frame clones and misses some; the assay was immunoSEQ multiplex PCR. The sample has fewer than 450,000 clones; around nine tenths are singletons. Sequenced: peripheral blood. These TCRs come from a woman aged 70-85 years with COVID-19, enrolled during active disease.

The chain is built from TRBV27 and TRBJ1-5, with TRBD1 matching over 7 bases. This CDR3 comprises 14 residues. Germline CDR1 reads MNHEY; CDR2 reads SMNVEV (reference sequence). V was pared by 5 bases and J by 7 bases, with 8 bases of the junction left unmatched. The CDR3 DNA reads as TGTGCCAGCAGTACCCGACAGGGCGGACAGCCCCAGCATTTT. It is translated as CASSTRQGGQPQHF.

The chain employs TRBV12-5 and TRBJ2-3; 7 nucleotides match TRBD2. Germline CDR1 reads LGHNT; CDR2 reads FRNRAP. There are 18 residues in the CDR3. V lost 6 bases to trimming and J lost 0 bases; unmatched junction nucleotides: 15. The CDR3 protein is CASGPLERGKISTDTQYF. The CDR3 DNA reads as TGTGCTAGTGGCCCTTTAGAGCGGGGTAAGATTAGCACAGATACGCAGTATTTT.

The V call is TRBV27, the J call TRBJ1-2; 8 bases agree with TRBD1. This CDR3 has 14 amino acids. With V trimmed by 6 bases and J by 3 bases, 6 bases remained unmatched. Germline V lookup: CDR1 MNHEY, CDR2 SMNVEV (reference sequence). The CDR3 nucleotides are TGTGCCAGCAGCCGGACAGGGCCATACTATGGCTACACCTTC. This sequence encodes CASSRTGPYYGYTF.

The DNA for the CDR3 is TGTGCCAGCAGCACTGGTACTAATGAAAAACTGTTTTTT. This translates into CASSTGTNEKLFF. The chain is built from TRBV5-4 and TRBJ1-4; D is uncertain. From germline, CDR1 is SGHNT and CDR2 YYREEE (reference sequence). The CDR3 has 13 residues. The V end lost 4 bases, the J end lost 2 bases, and 6 bases lay between the germline ends.

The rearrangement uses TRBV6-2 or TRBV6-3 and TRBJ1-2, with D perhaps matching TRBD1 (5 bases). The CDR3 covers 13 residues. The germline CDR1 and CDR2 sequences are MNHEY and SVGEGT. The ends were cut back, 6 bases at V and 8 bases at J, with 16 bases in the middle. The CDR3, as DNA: TGTGCCAGCAGCGATCTACAGGCGCGCGGCTACACCTTC. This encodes CASSDLQARGYTF.

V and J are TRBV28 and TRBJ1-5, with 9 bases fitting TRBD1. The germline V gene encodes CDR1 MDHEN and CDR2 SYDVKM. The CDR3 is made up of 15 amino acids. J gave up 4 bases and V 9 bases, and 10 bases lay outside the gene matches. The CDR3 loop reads CASWRPGTGNQPQHF. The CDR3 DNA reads TGTGCCAGTTGGAGACCCGGGACAGGGAATCAGCCCCAGCATTTT. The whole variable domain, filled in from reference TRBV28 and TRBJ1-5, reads DVKVTQSSRYLVKRTGEKVFLECVQDMDHENMFWYRQDPGLGLRLIYFSYDVKMKEKGDIPEGYSVSREKKERFSLILESASTNQTSMYLCASWRPGTGNQPQHFGDGTRLSIL.

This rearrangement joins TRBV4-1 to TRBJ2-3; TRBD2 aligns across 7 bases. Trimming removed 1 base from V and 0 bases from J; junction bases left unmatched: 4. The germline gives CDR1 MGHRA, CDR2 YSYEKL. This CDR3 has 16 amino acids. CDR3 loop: CASSQGLGGSTDTQYF. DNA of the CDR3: TGCGCCAGCAGCCAAGGATTGGGGGGGAGCACAGATACGCAGTATTTT.

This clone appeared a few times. In DNA, the CDR3 is TGCGCCAGCAGCCCCGGGGACAACTCCTACAATGAGCAGTTCTTC. It codes for CASSPGDNSYNEQFF. The chain is built from TRBV5-1 and TRBJ2-1, with D tentatively TRBD1 (6 bases). The ends were cut back, 4 bases at V and 0 bases at J, with 11 bases in the middle. This CDR3 has 15 residues. The germline V gene encodes CDR1 SGHRS and CDR2 YFSETQ.

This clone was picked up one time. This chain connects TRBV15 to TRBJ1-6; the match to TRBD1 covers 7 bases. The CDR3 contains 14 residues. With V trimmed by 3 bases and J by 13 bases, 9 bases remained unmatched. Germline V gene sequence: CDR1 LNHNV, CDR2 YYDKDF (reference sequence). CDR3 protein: CATSSHRGPLPLHF. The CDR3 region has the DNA TGTGCCACCAGCAGCCACAGGGGCCCTCTCCCCCTCCACTTT.

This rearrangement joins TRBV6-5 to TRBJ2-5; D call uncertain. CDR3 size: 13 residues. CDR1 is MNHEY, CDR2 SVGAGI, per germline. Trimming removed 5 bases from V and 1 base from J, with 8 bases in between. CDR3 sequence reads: CASSLSLQETQYF. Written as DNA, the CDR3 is TGTGCCAGCAGTCTAAGCCTCCAAGAGACCCAGTACTTC.

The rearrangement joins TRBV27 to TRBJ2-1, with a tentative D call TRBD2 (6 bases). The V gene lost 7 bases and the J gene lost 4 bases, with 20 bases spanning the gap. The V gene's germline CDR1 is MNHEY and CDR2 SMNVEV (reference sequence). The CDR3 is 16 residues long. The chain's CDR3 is CASKTSLALGYNEQFF. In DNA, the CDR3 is TGTGCCAGCAAGACTAGTTTGGCCTTGGGTTACAATGAGCAGTTCTTC.

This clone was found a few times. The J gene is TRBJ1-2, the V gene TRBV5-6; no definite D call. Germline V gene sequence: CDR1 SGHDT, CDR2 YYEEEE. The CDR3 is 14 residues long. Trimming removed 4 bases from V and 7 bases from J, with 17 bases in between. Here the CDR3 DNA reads TGTGCCAGCAGCCAAGATTCCGGGTCTGGTGGCTACACCTTC. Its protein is CASSQDSGSGGYTF.

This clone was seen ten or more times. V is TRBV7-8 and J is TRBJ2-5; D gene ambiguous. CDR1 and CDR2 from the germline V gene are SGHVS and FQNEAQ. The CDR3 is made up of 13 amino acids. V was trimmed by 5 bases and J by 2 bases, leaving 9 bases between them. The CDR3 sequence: CASSPPRQETQYF. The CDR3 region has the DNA TGTGCCAGCAGCCCCCCCCGGCAAGAGACCCAGTACTTC.

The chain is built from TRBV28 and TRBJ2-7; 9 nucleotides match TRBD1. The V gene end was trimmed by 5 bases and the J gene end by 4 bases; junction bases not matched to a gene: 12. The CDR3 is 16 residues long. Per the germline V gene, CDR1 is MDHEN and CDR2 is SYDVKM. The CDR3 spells CASSQHTGGLAYEQYF. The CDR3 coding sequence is TGTGCCAGCAGTCAGCATACAGGGGGCCTCGCGTACGAGCAGTACTTC.

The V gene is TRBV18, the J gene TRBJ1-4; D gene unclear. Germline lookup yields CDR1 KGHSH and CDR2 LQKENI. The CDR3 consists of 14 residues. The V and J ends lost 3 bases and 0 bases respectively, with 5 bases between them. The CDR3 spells CASSPSATNEKLFF. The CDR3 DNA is TGTGCCAGCTCACCGAGTGCAACTAATGAAAAACTGTTTTTT.

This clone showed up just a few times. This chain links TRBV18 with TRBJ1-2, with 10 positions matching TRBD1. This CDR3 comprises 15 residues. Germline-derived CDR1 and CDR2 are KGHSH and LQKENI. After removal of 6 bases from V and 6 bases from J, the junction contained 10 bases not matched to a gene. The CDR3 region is CASSLRQGAADGYTF. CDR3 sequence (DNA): TGTGCCAGCTCCCTAAGACAGGGGGCGGCCGATGGCTACACCTTC. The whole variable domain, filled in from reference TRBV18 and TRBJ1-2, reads NAGVMQNPRHLVRRRGQEARLRCSPMKGHSHVYWYRQLPEEGLKFMVYLQKENIIDESGMPKERFSAEFPKEGPSILRIQQVVRGDSAAYFCASSLRQGAADGYTFGSGTRLTVV.

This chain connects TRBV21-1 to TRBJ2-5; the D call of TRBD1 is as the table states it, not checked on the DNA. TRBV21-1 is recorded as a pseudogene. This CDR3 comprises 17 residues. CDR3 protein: CASSKGGTGVRKETQYF. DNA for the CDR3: TGTGCCAGCAGCAAAGGGGGGACAGGGGTGCGCAAAGAGACCCAGTACTTC.

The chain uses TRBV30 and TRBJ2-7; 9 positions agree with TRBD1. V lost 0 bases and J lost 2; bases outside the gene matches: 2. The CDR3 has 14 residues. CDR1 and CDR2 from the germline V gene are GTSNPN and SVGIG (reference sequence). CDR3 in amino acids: CAWSVDRGAYEQYF. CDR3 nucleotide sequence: TGTGCCTGGAGTGTAGACAGGGGGGCCTACGAGCAGTACTTC. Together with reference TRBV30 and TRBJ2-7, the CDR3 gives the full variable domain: SQTIHQWPATLVQPVGSPLSLECTVEGTSNPNLYWYRQAAGRGLQLLFYSVGIGQISSEVPQNLSASRPQDRQFILSSKKLLLSDSGFYLCAWSVDRGAYEQYFGPGTRLTVT.

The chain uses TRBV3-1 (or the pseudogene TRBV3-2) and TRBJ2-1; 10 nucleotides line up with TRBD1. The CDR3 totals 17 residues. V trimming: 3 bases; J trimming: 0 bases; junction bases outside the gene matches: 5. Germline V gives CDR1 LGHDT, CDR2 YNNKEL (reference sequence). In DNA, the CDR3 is TGTGCCAGCAGCCAGGACAGGGGGATGGGCTCCTACAATGAGCAGTTCTTC. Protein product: CASSQDRGMGSYNEQFF.

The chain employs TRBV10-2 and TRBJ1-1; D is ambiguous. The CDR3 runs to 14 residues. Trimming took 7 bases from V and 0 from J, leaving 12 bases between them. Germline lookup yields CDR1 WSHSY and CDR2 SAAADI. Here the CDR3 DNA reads TGCGCCAGCATGGAGACGGATTTGAACACTGAAGCTTTCTTT. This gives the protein CASMETDLNTEAFF.